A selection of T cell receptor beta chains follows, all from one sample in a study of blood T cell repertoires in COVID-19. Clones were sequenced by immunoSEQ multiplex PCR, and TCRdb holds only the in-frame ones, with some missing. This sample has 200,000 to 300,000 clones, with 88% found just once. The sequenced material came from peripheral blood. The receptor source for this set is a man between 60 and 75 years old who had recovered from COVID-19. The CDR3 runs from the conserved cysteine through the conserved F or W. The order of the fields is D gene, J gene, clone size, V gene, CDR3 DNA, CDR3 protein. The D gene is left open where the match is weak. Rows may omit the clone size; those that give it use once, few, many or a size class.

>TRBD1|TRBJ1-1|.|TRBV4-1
TGCGCCAGCAGCCCCTGGGACAGGTCCACTGAAGCTTTCTTT
CASSPWDRSTEAFF
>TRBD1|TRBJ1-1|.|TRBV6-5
TGTGCCAGCAGTTACTCCGGGACAGGAACTAAAGCTTTCTTT
CASSYSGTGTKAFF
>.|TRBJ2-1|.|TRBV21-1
TGTGCCAGCGAACCAGTAAATGAGGATGAGCAGTTCTTC
CASEPVNEDEQFF
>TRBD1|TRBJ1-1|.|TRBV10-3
TGCGCCAATGGGGACAGAAACACTGAAGCTTTCTTT
CANGDRNTEAFF
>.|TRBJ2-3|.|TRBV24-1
TGTGCCACCAGTGTGCAGGTCACAGATACGCAGTATTTT
CATSVQVTDTQYF
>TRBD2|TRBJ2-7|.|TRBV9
TGTGCCAGCAGCGTTGGGCTAGCGGGGGGCTCCTACGAGCAGTACTTC
CASSVGLAGGSYEQYF
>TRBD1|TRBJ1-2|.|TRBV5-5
TGTGCCAGCAGACAAGCCGACAGGGAAAACTATGGCTACACCTTC
CASRQADRENYGYTF
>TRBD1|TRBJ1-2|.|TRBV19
TGTGCCAGTAGAGCCGGGACAGGGGGGTACTATGGCTACACCTTC
CASRAGTGGYYGYTF
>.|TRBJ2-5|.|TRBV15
TGTGCCACCAGCAGAGCAGGGCGGACCCAGTACTTC
CATSRAGRTQYF
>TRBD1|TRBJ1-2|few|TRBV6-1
TGTGCCAGCAGTGAACCGGGACAGGGGCCGGCCTATGGCTACACCTTC
CASSEPGQGPAYGYTF
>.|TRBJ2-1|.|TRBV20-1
TGCAGTGCTAGTACAGTGGGTGAGCAGTTCTTC
CSASTVGEQFF
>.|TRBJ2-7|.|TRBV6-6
TGTGCCAGCAGTCCGGGACAATACTACGAGCAGTACTTC
CASSPGQYYEQYF
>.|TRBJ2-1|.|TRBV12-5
TGTGCTAGTGGTTTGGTCGGTGGGGGCGATGAGCAGTTCTTC
CASGLVGGGDEQFF
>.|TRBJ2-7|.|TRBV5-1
TGCGCCAGCAGCGTGGACAGAACCTACGAGCAGTACTTC
CASSVDRTYEQYF
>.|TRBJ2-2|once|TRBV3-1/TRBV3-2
TGTGCCAGCAGAACTAGTATGTCCGGGGAGCTGTTTTTT
CASRTSMSGELFF
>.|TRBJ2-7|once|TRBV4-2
TGTGCCAGCAGCCAAGAAGTGGCCGGGACTCTAGGCGAGCAGTACTTC
CASSQEVAGTLGEQYF
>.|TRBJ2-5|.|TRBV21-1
TGTGCCAGCAGGACCGAACGGGAACTAGCGGGCGCGAGTCAACAAGAGACCCAGTACTTC
CASRTERELAGASQQETQYF
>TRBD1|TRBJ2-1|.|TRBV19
TGTGCCAGTAGTATAGCTAGGACAGGGCCGTTCTTC
CASSIARTGPFF
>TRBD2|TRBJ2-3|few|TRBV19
TGTGCCAGTAGTCTTGATAAGCGGGGGCGAAACACAGATACGCAGTATTTT
CASSLDKRGRNTDTQYF
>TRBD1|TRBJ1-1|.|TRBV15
TGTGCCACCAGCAGAAGGGGACAGGGGGCTGAAGCTTTCTTT
CATSRRGQGAEAFF
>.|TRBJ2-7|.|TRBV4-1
TGCGCCAGCAGCCAAGAGGAGGGTACGCACTACGAGCAGTACTTC
CASSQEEGTHYEQYF